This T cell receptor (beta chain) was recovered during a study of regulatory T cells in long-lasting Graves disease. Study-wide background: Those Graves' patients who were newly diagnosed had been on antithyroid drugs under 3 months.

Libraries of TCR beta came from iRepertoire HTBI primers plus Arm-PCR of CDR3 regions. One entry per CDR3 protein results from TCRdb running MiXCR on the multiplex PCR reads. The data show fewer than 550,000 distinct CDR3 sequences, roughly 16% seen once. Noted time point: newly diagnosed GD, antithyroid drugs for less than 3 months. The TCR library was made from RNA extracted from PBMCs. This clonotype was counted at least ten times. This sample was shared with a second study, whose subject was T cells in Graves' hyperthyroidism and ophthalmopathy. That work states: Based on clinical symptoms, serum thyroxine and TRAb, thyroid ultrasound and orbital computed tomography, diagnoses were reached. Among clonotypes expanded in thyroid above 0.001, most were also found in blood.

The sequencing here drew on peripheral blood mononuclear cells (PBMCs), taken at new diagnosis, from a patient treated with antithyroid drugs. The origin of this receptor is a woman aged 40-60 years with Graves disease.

The CDR3 coding sequence is TGTGCTAGTGGTTATGGGCATCTAGCGCCGACCTACAATGAGCAGTTCTTC. This sequence encodes CASGYGHLAPTYNEQFF. The chain recombines TRBV12-5 with TRBJ2-1; D is perhaps TRBD2 (6 bases). Germline CDR1 reads LGHNT; CDR2 reads FRNRAP. The V and J ends lost 4 bases and 2 bases respectively, with 18 bases between them. The CDR3 runs to 17 residues.